This T cell receptor (beta chain) is drawn from a study of blood T cell repertoires in COVID-19. About the research overall: In each case, the material was cDNA or gDNA derived from T cells, B-cell-depleted T cells, or PBMCs.

Some clones are missing from TCRdb's copy, which holds only in-frame ones; the method was immunoSEQ multiplex PCR. The sample yields approximately 170,000 clones, about 83% seen once. This clonotype was obtained from a man between 40 and 49 years old who had recovered from COVID-19. Sequences were obtained from peripheral blood.

This CDR3 is CASSQDTGGAGYTF. CDR3 nucleotides: TGCGCCAGCAGCCAAGACACCGGGGGGGCTGGCTACACCTTC. The chain uses TRBV4-3 and TRBJ1-2, with a tentative D call TRBD1 (6 bases). V shed 0 bases and J shed 7 bases, with 12 bases lying between them. This CDR3 has 14 residues. Germline CDR1 is LGHNA and CDR2 is YSLEER.